A selection of T cell receptor beta chains follows, all from one sample in a study of blood T cell repertoires in COVID-19. TCRdb's table, derived via immunoSEQ multiplex PCR, lists solely in-frame clones and lacks some. The sample has 300,000 to 350,000 clones; approximately 83% are singletons. The specimen sequenced was PBMCs or T cells enriched from blood (not recorded which). The receptors here all came from a man aged 25 to 40 who had recovered from COVID-19. CDR3s leave out the opening cysteine and the closing phenylalanine or tryptophan. The D gene is left open where the match is weak.

J gene: TRBJ2-1; D gene: TRBD1; V gene: TRBV7-2; CDR3 protein: ATRQGRNEQF
J gene: TRBJ1-1; D gene: -; V gene: TRBV6-2/TRBV6-3; CDR3 protein: ASSYGARTRSGDTEAF
J gene: TRBJ1-2; D gene: TRBD1; V gene: TRBV19; CDR3 protein: ASSIRGQGSAGYT
J gene: TRBJ1-2; D gene: -; V gene: TRBV4-2; CDR3 protein: ASSQDQGSSYGYT
J gene: TRBJ2-1; D gene: -; V gene: TRBV3-1/TRBV3-2; CDR3 protein: ASSQGAAYNEQF
J gene: TRBJ1-3; D gene: -; V gene: TRBV6-1; CDR3 protein: ASSEASGIANTIY
J gene: TRBJ2-7; D gene: -; V gene: TRBV5-6; CDR3 protein: ASSLVSIYEQY
J gene: TRBJ2-7; D gene: -; V gene: TRBV9; CDR3 protein: ASSVTDSYEQY
J gene: TRBJ2-5; D gene: -; V gene: TRBV6-5; CDR3 protein: ASRMDKGRETQY
J gene: TRBJ1-6; D gene: -; V gene: TRBV7-3; CDR3 protein: ASSPTQGLPLH
J gene: TRBJ1-5; D gene: -; V gene: TRBV6-1; CDR3 protein: ASSEQGLGNQPQH
J gene: TRBJ2-1; D gene: TRBD2; V gene: TRBV9; CDR3 protein: ASSVAGGNYNEQF
J gene: TRBJ1-6; D gene: -; V gene: TRBV5-6; CDR3 protein: ASSLGTGRENSPLH
J gene: TRBJ1-2; D gene: -; V gene: TRBV7-2; CDR3 protein: ASSPIVLGGNYGYT
J gene: TRBJ2-3; D gene: -; V gene: TRBV7-9; CDR3 protein: ASSLARGGGTDTQY
J gene: TRBJ1-1; D gene: -; V gene: TRBV5-1; CDR3 protein: ASSWMGEGTEAF